The following is a TCR beta chain sequence with its context. Its antigen target is currently unknown. No quality values exist for individual bases; no much larger clone is one base distant. The sample comes from a study of CD8+CD57+ T cells in acquired aplastic anemia (dated by TCRdb to 2016 to 2018). Looking at the study overall: A mean of about 3.2 ug of DNA, ranging from about 0.2 to 27.4 ug, was extracted from sorted CD4+ and CD8+ cells. CD8+CD57+ expansion was defined as a frequency above the mean frequency observed in healthy subjects. Results the study describes overall, beyond this receptor: No significant difference in CD8+ Simpson's diversity was found between patients and healthy controls (P=0.060). Around 30 CD8+ CDR3 sequences were shared between patients and controls but appeared highly expressed in patients and within their immunodominant clones.

Flow cytometry had shown CD8+CD57+ cell expansion in the patients selected for sequencing. All patients had severe acquired aplastic anemia diagnosed by International Study of Aplastic Anemia and Agranulocytosis and Camitta criteria. Patients had received no therapy at the time of blood sampling. The study deep-sequenced TCR repertoires of sorted CD4+ and CD8+ blood T cells from severe aplastic anemia patients and healthy subjects. Patients were enrolled under clinicaltrials.gov protocols 00001620, 01623167, 00001397, 00071045, 00081523 and 00961064 in the USA. Ficoll-Paque density gradient centrifugation was used to isolate peripheral blood mononuclear cells. Before DNA extraction, CD4+ and CD8+ T cells were sorted with FACS or magnetic beads. Inclusive of the bounding cysteine and phenylalanine, the CDR3 is 13 residues long. Only the CDR3 portion is preserved as DNA: 39 bases, with reading frame beginning at the first base. The germline V and J ends show losses of 6 bases and 5 bases respectively, and no gene match explains 3 bases of the junction. Sequences DFQATT (CDR1) and SNEGSKA (CDR2) are obtained from the germline V gene (reference sequence).

Profiling of TCR beta VDJ combinations and CDR3 sequences used genomic DNA as the template. An Illumina HiSeq 2000 was the platform used for TCR repertoire sequencing. Turning to the authors' computational methods: Repertoire assessment relied on Simpson's diversity index, CDR3 size and DJ length profiles, and TRBV/TRBJ rearrangement plots. The most abundant DNA sequence in the deep sequencing data was defined as the immunodominant clone. CDR3 amino acid sequences were checked for sharing across subjects and were also compared against the VDJdb database and published repertoires. TCRdb reran the public reads through fastp at Q25 and MiXCR, keeping productive beta chains. Rows merge per CDR3 protein into single entries with the most common DNA and genes. Here the V and J calls rest on TCRdb's processing, not on the authors' analysis. The sample table shows about 120,000 distinct CDR3 sequences, and over 30% are seen once. 2% to 3% of the sample belongs to the ten largest clones.

Sequencing was carried out using sorted CD4+, CD8+, or CD8+CD57+ T cells (not recorded which) from PBMCs. The chain was built from TRBV20-1 and TRBJ1-6, and TRBD1 aligns with 8 junction nucleotides. This sequence originates from a human donor with aplastic anemia. The DNA sequence reads TGCAGTGCCGGGACAGGCCATAATTCACCCCTCCACTTT. Protein translation: CSAGTGHNSPLHF.